The clone carrying this T cell receptor (beta chain) has only a few counts. No antigen is known for it. This sample was taken from a study of T cells in Graves' hyperthyroidism and ophthalmopathy. The study's findings and limits: Blood also contained most expanded thyroid clonotypes above 0.001. Before onset, ophthalmopathy was predicted by the model a median 6.5 months earlier.

Extraction of PBMCs used roughly 9.4 ml of fresh peripheral blood. The source material, RNA transcripts, was used to amplify TCR beta CDR3 regions. The TCR CDR3 was amplified in a first-round RT-PCR using the HTBI primer set. TCRdb ran MiXCR on the multiplex PCR reads and lists one entry per CDR3 protein. Of a few hundred thousand distinct CDR3 sequences in the sample, about 14% were seen once. The sequencing input was blood. The receptor was derived from a woman aged 25 to 39 with Graves' ophthalmopathy.

CDR3 residues: CASSVRAWGAAFF. The CDR3 coding sequence is TGTGCCAGCAGCGTAAGGGCTTGGGGCGCGGCTTTCTTT. The chain combines TRBV5-5 with TRBJ1-1, with a possible D match to TRBD1 (5 bases). Germline V gives CDR1 SGHKS, CDR2 YYEKEE (reference sequence). The ends were cut back, 4 bases at V and 11 bases at J, with 18 bases in the middle. The CDR3 extends over 13 amino acids.